This TCR beta chain was documented in a study of identical twins. Germline-derived CDR1 and CDR2 are SGHVS and FQNEAQ. This CDR3 is 14 amino acids long. Germline trimming cut 7 bases from V and 5 bases from J; bases unmatched to any gene: 9. This clonotype was detected only a few times. Antigen: not known. General observations from the study: Models, which agreed with sharing between unrelated individuals, nonetheless underestimated the out-of-frame TCR alpha sharing seen in monozygotic twins.

TCRdb passed the 5' RACE reads through MiXCR, listing each CDR3 protein once. The data show under 1 million distinct CDR3 sequences, 9% to 15% seen once. Separately, the same data were catalogued under a study of yellow fever vaccine responses in identical twins. Per that study: Twins' vaccine T cell response reportedly gave the appearance of partial convergence and partial personalization.

This sequence originates from a woman between 18 and 30 years old in good health. The sequencing sample was made of PBMCs. This chain connects TRBV7-8 to TRBJ2-3; 7 positions agree with TRBD2. The CDR3 DNA follows: TGTGCCAGCAACTCGATAGCGGGTTTAGATACGCAGTATTTT. Its protein product is CASNSIAGLDTQYF. The whole variable domain, filled in from reference TRBV7-8 and TRBJ2-3, reads GAGVSQSPRYKVAKRGQDVALRCDPISGHVSLFWYQQALGQGPEFLTYFQNEAQLDKSGLPSDRFFAERPEGSVSTLKIQRTQQEDSAVYLCASNSIAGLDTQYFGPGTRLTVL.